This TCR beta chain was recorded in a study of OX40 agonist ivuxolimab in advanced cancers. Study-level findings and limits: Some of the nonresponding patients also showed low levels of normalized T-cell clonal expansion.

The germline V gene encodes CDR1 LGHNA and CDR2 YSLEER. With 4 bases removed from V and 10 bases from J, the gap between germline ends came to 11 bases. CDR3 length: 13 residues. In regard to this clone: Its antigen is unknown.

The protocol was immunoSEQ multiplex PCR, while the TCRdb copy is restricted to in-frame clones and leaves out a portion. The table lists roughly 54,000 clones, approximately 84% of them singletons, with around 1.3% in the top ten. This material consisted of CD4+ or CD8+ T cells sorted from blood, taken in a trial of the OX40 agonist ivuxolimab. This chain joins TRBV4-3 and TRBJ1-6, with D tentatively TRBD1 (6 bases). The source is an adult with an advanced solid tumor such as melanoma, head and neck, liver or kidney cancer. The CDR3 nucleotides read TGCGCCAGCAGCCTAGAGGGGGAATCACCCCTCCACTTT. It codes for CASSLEGESPLHF.